Shown below are 9 T cell receptor beta chains from a single sample sequenced in a study of PD-L1 blockade in urothelial cancer. The sample's time point: peripheral blood 6 weeks after treatment start. TCRdb's copy holds only in-frame clones and misses some; the assay was immunoSEQ multiplex PCR. The table records tens of thousands of clones, more than 75% of them present only once. The sequences come from PBMCs, collected around atezolizumab (anti-PD-L1) treatment. The receptor set was obtained from a man aged 60-69 years with urothelial cancer.

This clone was detected a few times. This sequence joins TRBV30 and TRBJ1-1; 7 positions match TRBD1. Germline loops: CDR1 GTSNPN, CDR2 SVGIG (reference sequence). This CDR3 contains 14 residues. With 2 bases clipped from V and 4 bases from J, the junction kept 7 bases outside the gene matches. CDR3 in DNA: TGTGCCTGGAGTCCTGACAGGGCGACCACTGAAGCTTTCTTT. It translates to CAWSPDRATTEAFF.

The rearrangement uses TRBV27 and TRBJ2-7; tentative D call: TRBD2 (5 bases). The CDR3 length is 13 residues. Trimming shortened V by 6 bases and J by 6 bases, and 15 bases separated the two germline ends. The germline V gene encodes CDR1 MNHEY and CDR2 SMNVEV (reference sequence). The CDR3 coding sequence is TGTGCCAGCAGCATTCGAGAGGGATCCGAGCAGTACTTC. It encodes CASSIREGSEQYF.

A single count supports this clone. This chain links TRBV18 with TRBJ1-5; possible D gene TRBD1, 5 bases. Per the germline V gene, CDR1 is KGHSH and CDR2 is LQKENI. V lost 0 bases to trimming and J lost 6 bases, with 12 bases between them. The CDR3 runs 15 residues. In DNA, the CDR3 is TGTGCCAGCTCACCACCGGGGCCATCTTCTCAGCCCCAGCATTTT. It specifies CASSPPGPSSQPQHF. The entire variable domain, with the rest obtained from reference TRBV18 and TRBJ1-5, is as follows: NAGVMQNPRHLVRRRGQEARLRCSPMKGHSHVYWYRQLPEEGLKFMVYLQKENIIDESGMPKERFSAEFPKEGPSILRIQQVVRGDSAAYFCASSPPGPSSQPQHFGDGTRLSIL.

This chain uses TRBV18 with TRBJ2-3, with 8 bases fitting TRBD1. V lost 2 bases to trimming and J lost 2 bases; unmatched junction nucleotides: 3. Per the germline V gene, CDR1 is KGHSH and CDR2 is LQKENI. The CDR3 runs to 15 residues. The CDR3 DNA follows: TGTGCCAGCTCACCAAAACAGGGGGTCACAGATACGCAGTATTTT. This sequence encodes CASSPKQGVTDTQYF.

V and J are TRBV5-1 and TRBJ2-7; possibly TRBD1 for D (6 bases). The CDR3 has 13 amino acids. Germline-derived CDR1 and CDR2 are SGHRS and YFSETQ. Deletions cut 3 bases from V and 5 bases from J, with 12 bases between. The CDR3 sequence: CASSYTGSHEQYF. The CDR3, as DNA: TGCGCCAGCAGCTATACAGGGTCCCACGAGCAGTACTTC.

This chain uses TRBV13 with TRBJ2-5, with D perhaps matching TRBD1 (6 bases). V was trimmed by 2 bases and J by 5 bases, leaving 21 bases between them. This CDR3 has 17 amino acids. Germline CDR1 reads PRHDT; CDR2 reads FYEKMQ (reference sequence). The CDR3 DNA follows: TGTGCCAGCAGCTTAAGATCGGCAGGGGATTTAGGGGAGACCCAGTACTTC. Translating gives CASSLRSAGDLGETQYF.

This rearrangement joins TRBV5-1 to TRBJ2-2; the match to TRBD1 covers 7 bases. Germline assignment: CDR1 SGHRS and CDR2 YFSETQ. With 2 bases clipped from V and 0 bases from J, the junction kept 4 bases outside the gene matches. This CDR3 comprises 16 residues. CDR3 in amino acids: CASSFRDSSNTGELFF. In DNA form, the CDR3 reads TGCGCCAGCAGCTTTAGGGACAGCTCGAACACCGGGGAGCTGTTTTTT.

The chain uses TRBV15 and TRBJ2-1, with 13 bases identical to TRBD2. Looked up from germline, CDR1 is LNHNV and CDR2 is YYDKDF (reference sequence). The CDR3 is 19 residues long. The J segment lost 0 bases and the V segment lost 2 bases, leaving 7 bases of the junction unmatched. The CDR3 DNA follows: TGTGCCACCAGCAGACCACTAGCGGGGGGGGCTAGCTCCTACAATGAGCAGTTCTTC. Its translation: CATSRPLAGGASSYNEQFF.

The rearrangement links TRBV7-7 to TRBJ1-1; TRBD1 agrees at 8 bases. The CDR3 is 17 amino acids. Germline values: CDR1 SSHAT, CDR2 FNYEAQ (reference sequence). J gave up 1 base and V 5 bases, and 12 bases lay outside the gene matches. The CDR3 sequence is CASSPMTGDIGNTEAFF. CDR3 coding DNA: TGTGCCAGCAGCCCGATGACAGGGGACATCGGGAACACTGAAGCTTTCTTT.